The 18 T cell receptor beta chains below all came from one sample that was sequenced in a study of cytomegalovirus exposure and HLA in healthy donors. 60 Vbeta and 13 Jbeta primers were used in PCR. Sequencing was performed with immunoSEQ multiplex PCR; in TCRdb, only in-frame clones are kept and a portion is missing. The sample includes 120,000 to 150,000 clones. The sample taken for sequencing was PBMCs. These receptors all stem from a woman aged 50 to 65 in good health and CMV-seronegative.

This rearrangement joins TRBV5-4 to TRBJ1-3; D is perhaps TRBD1 (6 bases). Germline values: CDR1 SGHNT, CDR2 YYREEE (reference sequence). The V end lost 0 bases, the J end lost 4 bases, and 17 bases lay between the germline ends. This CDR3 region has 17 residues. CDR3 in DNA: TGTGCCAGCAGCTTGGGGTCGGTGGCGAGGGGGGGAAACACCATATATTTT. Translating gives CASSLGSVARGGNTIYF.

The chain has TRBV4-1 and TRBJ1-3, with 9 bases matching TRBD1. V was clipped by 2 bases and J by 0 bases; unmatched bases: 2. CDR3 length: 16 residues. The V gene's germline CDR1 is MGHRA and CDR2 YSYEKL. The CDR3 protein is CASSQPQGASGNTIYF. The CDR3 DNA reads as TGCGCCAGCAGCCAACCACAGGGGGCCTCTGGAAACACCATATATTTT.

J is TRBJ1-2 and V is TRBV30; D is uncertain. CDR1 and CDR2 (germline): GTSNPN, SVGIG (reference sequence). Trimming removed 3 bases at V and 4 bases at J, with 6 bases between. The CDR3 covers 11 residues. The CDR3 coding sequence is TGTGCCTGGAGCCCGGGCTATGGCTACACCTTC. The encoded protein is CAWSPGYGYTF.

This sequence joins TRBV19 and TRBJ2-5; D not certain. This CDR3 comprises 13 residues. The V end was cut by 3 bases, the J end by 1 base, with 6 bases between. The V gene's germline CDR1 is LNHDA and CDR2 SQIVND (reference sequence). CDR3 DNA sequence: TGTGCCAGTAGTATCAGTCCCCAAGAGACCCAGTACTTC. Its protein product is CASSISPQETQYF.

The chain employs TRBV5-1 and TRBJ2-7; weak D call: TRBD2 (7 bases). V was cut by 3 bases and J by 4 bases, with 20 bases left in between. The CDR3 consists of 16 residues. In germline, CDR1 is SGHRS, CDR2 YFSETQ. For the CDR3, the DNA is TGCGCCAGCAGCTCTCTGCCCCATCGGGGGGCTTACGAGCAGTACTTC. Its translation: CASSSLPHRGAYEQYF.

The chain's CDR3 is CASSQAPTGSYGYTF. The DNA for the CDR3 is TGCGCCAGCAGCCAAGCTCCGACGGGGTCCTATGGCTACACCTTC. The rearrangement joins TRBV4-3 to TRBJ1-2; D is undetermined. The germline V gene encodes CDR1 LGHNA and CDR2 YSLEER. This CDR3 spans 15 amino acids. The V end lost 1 base, the J end lost 4 bases, and 13 bases lay between the germline ends.

The V and J genes are TRBV18 and TRBJ2-5; possibly TRBD2 for D (5 bases). Germline V CDR1 and CDR2: KGHSH, LQKENI. V dropped 0 bases and J dropped 4 bases, with 12 bases sitting between them. This CDR3 region has 15 residues. DNA for the CDR3: TGTGCCAGCTCACCACCAATCGCTGGAGGAGAGACCCAGTACTTC. Translating gives CASSPPIAGGETQYF.

The chain carries TRBV6-1 and TRBJ2-1, with 7 bases matching TRBD2. The germline V gene has CDR1 MNHNS and CDR2 SASEGT. The CDR3 length is 15 residues. V lost 10 bases to trimming and J lost 5 bases; unmatched junction nucleotides: 14. Written as DNA, the CDR3 is TGTGCCACCCGGGCCGGGGGGAAATCCGACAATGAGCAGTTCTTC. This codes for CATRAGGKSDNEQFF.

V is TRBV4-3 and J is TRBJ2-2; unclear D gene. The CDR3 is 16 residues long. Between the trimmed V and J ends, which lost 2 bases and 0 bases, there was a span of 10 bases. Germline V CDR1 and CDR2: LGHNA, YSLEER. Here the CDR3 reads CASSQLVSANTGELFF. In nucleotides, the CDR3 is TGCGCCAGCAGCCAACTAGTCTCCGCGAACACCGGGGAGCTGTTTTTT.

The rearrangement joins TRBV6-1 to TRBJ2-7, with 7 positions matching TRBD2. The CDR3 contains 13 residues. Trimming cost V 8 bases and J 2 bases; bases outside gene matches: 6. CDR1 is MNHNS and CDR2 is SASEGT in the germline V gene. For the CDR3, the DNA is TGTGCCAGCGGGGGGGACTCGCCCTACGAGCAGTACTTC. Translating it yields CASGGDSPYEQYF.

The rearrangement uses TRBV18 and TRBJ1-2, with TRBD1 as a possible D gene (5 bases). This CDR3 region has 14 residues. Germline-derived CDR1 and CDR2 are KGHSH and LQKENI. Trimming cost V 3 bases and J 7 bases, with 15 bases left between them. The CDR3 loop reads CASSPEGYYAGYTF. CDR3 nucleotide sequence: TGTGCCAGCTCACCGGAGGGGTACTATGCTGGCTACACCTTC.

The V and J genes are TRBV7-2 and TRBJ2-2; D not resolved. The CDR3 extends over 12 amino acids. The V end was cut by 5 bases, the J end by 7 bases, with 8 bases between. The germline V gene encodes CDR1 SGHTA and CDR2 FQGNSA. This chain's CDR3 is CASSPTGGELFF. The CDR3 DNA sequence: TGTGCCAGCAGCCCAACGGGCGGGGAGCTGTTTTTT.

The chain joins TRBV7-2 to TRBJ2-1; perhaps TRBD2 as D (5 bases). This CDR3 contains 17 residues. Deletions cut 5 bases from V and 5 bases from J, with 22 bases between. Germline CDR1 reads SGHTA; CDR2 reads FQGNSA. As DNA, the CDR3 is TGTGCCAGCAGCCTCTTTTTAGCGTACCCGAGGGACAATGAGCAGTTCTTC. Translating it yields CASSLFLAYPRDNEQFF.

The gene calls are TRBV5-1 and TRBJ2-2; 8 nucleotides agree with TRBD1. The germline gives CDR1 SGHRS, CDR2 YFSETQ. Trimming cost V 4 bases and J 3 bases; bases outside gene matches: 5. This CDR3 spans 15 amino acids. CDR3 region: CASSRTGLDTGELFF. Written as DNA, the CDR3 is TGCGCCAGCAGCCGGACAGGGTTGGACACCGGGGAGCTGTTTTTT.

The chain joins TRBV30 to TRBJ1-2, with D perhaps matching TRBD1 (5 bases). Germline V gene data show CDR1 as GTSNPN and CDR2 as SVGIG (reference sequence). V shed 2 bases and J shed 4 bases, with 14 bases lying between them. CDR3 length: 14 residues. The CDR3, as DNA: TGTGCCTGGAGTCGAGGGGAGCGGGGCTATGGCTACACCTTC. This translates into CAWSRGERGYGYTF.

V gene TRBV19 combines with J gene TRBJ2-5; TRBD1 matches at 9 bases. Germline trimming cut 4 bases from V and 5 bases from J; bases unmatched to any gene: 8. The CDR3 is 15 residues long. The germline gives CDR1 LNHDA, CDR2 SQIVND (reference sequence). CDR3 residues: CASSTPGQGSETQYF. The CDR3 DNA reads TGTGCCAGTAGTACGCCGGGACAGGGATCCGAGACCCAGTACTTC.

The chain is built from TRBV6-4 and TRBJ2-7; 7 bases agree with TRBD1. Germline V gene sequence: CDR1 MRHNA, CDR2 SNTAGT. The CDR3 sequence is 15 residues long. Losses at the gene ends were 4 bases for V and 0 bases for J; bases not matched to a gene: 6. The CDR3 bases are TGTGCCAGCAGTGTTGGGCCAGGGGGCTCCTACGAGCAGTACTTC. Protein product: CASSVGPGGSYEQYF.

This chain uses TRBV6-5 with TRBJ2-1; 8 bases agree with TRBD2. J lost 5 bases, V lost 5 bases, and 5 bases had no gene match. CDR1 and CDR2 from the germline V gene are MNHEY and SVGAGI. CDR3 length: 14 residues. The CDR3 sequence: CASSRRGDHNEQFF. The CDR3 DNA reads TGTGCCAGCAGTCGGCGGGGGGACCACAATGAGCAGTTCTTC.